This T cell receptor beta chain was recovered during a study of beta chain features in type 1 diabetes. Notes on the study in general: The naive, central memory and Treg TCRB repertoires showed an apparent similarity that was greater among patients than among healthy donors.

There are a few counts of this clone. Its antigen remains unidentified. Every isolated RNA sample was fully reverse transcribed, so sequencing captured expressed TCRB transcripts. Only in-frame clones appear in the TCRdb table, and some are missing; sequencing was by immunoSEQ multiplex PCR. Of around 340,000 clones listed, around 20% are singletons. V shed 1 base and J shed 4 bases, with 10 bases lying between them. The CDR3 is 14 residues long. Germline CDR1 SGHVS, CDR2 FQNEAQ. The sequence derives from a young woman in good health. The sample consisted of naive CD4+ T cells from blood. The chain uses TRBV7-8 and TRBJ1-2, with a weak D call TRBD1 (5 bases). CDR3 residues: CASSLGGGGYGYTF. In DNA form, the CDR3 reads TGTGCCAGCAGCTTAGGGGGCGGGGGCTATGGCTACACCTTC. Full variable domain (rest looked up from reference TRBV7-8 and TRBJ1-2): GAGVSQSPRYKVAKRGQDVALRCDPISGHVSLFWYQQALGQGPEFLTYFQNEAQLDKSGLPSDRFFAERPEGSVSTLKIQRTQQEDSAVYLCASSLGGGGYGYTFGSGTRLTVV.